This T cell receptor (beta chain) was captured in a study of human T cells and chemical hapten exposure. Study-level background: Patients, a majority of them female, were diagnosed with alopecia areata, totalis or universalis. Findings of the study overall: Following DPC sensitization, TCRs present above 1 in 1000 frequency showed no change.

TCRdb redid the calling of the RACE reads with MiXCR, one entry per CDR3 protein. The sample lists 180,000 or so distinct CDR3 sequences; 14% were seen once. This CDR3 has 14 residues. With 4 bases clipped from V and 4 bases from J, the junction kept 7 bases outside the gene matches. Germline V CDR1 and CDR2: DFQATT, SNEGSKA (reference sequence). As regards this clonotype: Its antigen remains unknown.

Specified time point: patch test 1, 2 weeks after DPC sensitization. This sample's treatment: therapeutic diphenylcyclopropenone sensitization with weekly scalp DPC. Alopecia patients between 18 and 70 years old and suitable for DPC were used as donors. The chain recombines TRBV20-1 with TRBJ2-5; 9 nucleotides align to TRBD2. The receptor was isolated from a woman aged 25 to 39 with alopecia areata. Some clones in this sample may be carry-over from other donors' samples. The sample here was whole blood, taken in connection with sensitization to the hapten diphenylcyclopropenone (DPC). The CDR3 protein is CSAMNPSGTETQYF. The CDR3 region has the DNA TGCAGTGCTATGAACCCTAGCGGGACAGAGACCCAGTACTTC.